This is a list of T cell receptor beta chains from one sample in a study of monozygotic twins with inflammatory bowel disease. After re-calling the 5' RACE reads, TCRdb lists one entry per CDR3 protein, DNA absent. The sample includes tens of thousands of distinct CDR3 sequences. Material for sequencing was blood. The receptors shown here come from a human donor with ulcerative colitis or Crohn's disease, or a healthy co-twin of an affected twin (not recorded which). Each CDR3 is given with its conserved first and last residue.

>TRBJ2-1|TRBV19
CASSAGMSYNEQFF
>TRBJ1-5|TRBV7-2
CASGLGGQANQPQHF
>TRBJ2-4|TRBV7-8
CASSFQEGFSIQYF
>TRBJ2-1|TRBV20-1
CSAARANEQFF
>TRBJ1-2|TRBV2
CASSDSGWNGYTF
>TRBJ2-5|TRBV10-3
CAISEQGSQETQYF
>TRBJ2-7|TRBV5-4
CASSFEGSEQYF
>TRBJ1-1|TRBV28
CASSFPGNTEAFF
>TRBJ1-1|TRBV19
CASEGQGDTEAFF
>TRBJ2-3|TRBV7-9
CASTARLGDGTQYF
>TRBJ2-1|TRBV29-1
CSGSRGNEQFF
>TRBJ2-1|TRBV5-1
CASSLEGQGANEQFF
>TRBJ2-3|TRBV11-2
CASSFGGDRTDTQYF
>TRBJ2-1|TRBV5-1
CASSLAGLHNNEQFF
>TRBJ2-1|TRBV3-1
CASSHRGSGGAEQFF
>TRBJ2-1|TRBV20-1
CSAVLLGYEQFF
>TRBJ1-5|TRBV7-9
CASSLALGQGFNQPQHF
>TRBJ2-7|TRBV20-1
CSAGGAGGSSYEQYF
>TRBJ2-2|TRBV7-2
CASSPRFGLGELFF
>TRBJ1-4|TRBV3-1
CASSQTATNEKLFF
>TRBJ1-4|TRBV7-2
CASSRGGSPNEKLFF
>TRBJ2-7|TRBV9
CASSVASPSYEQYF
>TRBJ2-2|TRBV7-2
CASSWGTNTGELFF
>TRBJ1-1|TRBV10-3
CAISESAVSNTEAFF
>TRBJ1-1|TRBV20-1
CSASRQPQGLF
>TRBJ2-7|TRBV5-1
CASSLEAGSPFSYEQYF
>TRBJ1-5|TRBV4-1
CASSRLPLGGRNQPQHF
>TRBJ2-1|TRBV7-2
CASNEGGLRHNEQFF
>TRBJ1-6|TRBV20-1
CSARHTGTEYSPLRF
>TRBJ2-3|TRBV20-1
CSATGPREQYF
>TRBJ1-5|TRBV5-1
CASSLGGGDQPQHF
>TRBJ2-1|TRBV15
CATSRDVFGTSGGNEQFF
>TRBJ2-2|TRBV19
CASSILDPPLVDTGELFF
>TRBJ2-3|TRBV5-6
CASSLGWPDTQYF
>TRBJ2-2|TRBV20-1
CSARIGQNTGELFF
>TRBJ1-5|TRBV5-1
CASSLDNYSNQPQHF
>TRBJ2-3|TRBV5-1
CASSFFRDLPSDTQYF
>TRBJ2-2|TRBV7-9
CASSPKGQRNTGELFF
>TRBJ2-1|TRBV3-1
CASSQHPGQGVYNEQFF
>TRBJ2-7|TRBV11-2
CASSLALASYEQYF
>TRBJ2-7|TRBV15
CATSSRQHSYEQYF
>TRBJ1-6|TRBV5-1
CASSSKGAFNSPLHF
>TRBJ1-5|TRBV12-3/TRBV12-4
CASSLEVPGFTLQPQHF
>TRBJ2-1|TRBV7-2
CASSLAPGTSGGAWNEQFF
>TRBJ1-3|TRBV20-1
CSARDRFRNTIYF
>TRBJ1-3|TRBV18
CASSPEGNTIYF
>TRBJ1-2|TRBV6-1
CASSEIRWSDYGYTF
>TRBJ1-4|TRBV20-1
CSARDSPPKEKLFF
>TRBJ2-7|TRBV14
CASSQQSYYEQYF
>TRBJ2-5|TRBV20-1
CSALAGGIRETQYF
>TRBJ2-5|TRBV29-1
CSVNEYQETQYF
>TRBJ1-1|TRBV3-1
CASSYPGGNTEAFF
>TRBJ2-1|TRBV3-1
CASSRTRDRNYNEQFF
>TRBJ1-2|TRBV5-6
CASSYRGHSNYGYTF
>TRBJ1-4|TRBV9
CASSGQEKLFF
>TRBJ1-4|TRBV18
CASSPPEKLFF
>TRBJ1-1|TRBV20-1
CSATLNDRRGEAFF
>TRBJ1-5|TRBV19
CASSVRNQPQHF
>TRBJ2-1|TRBV7-3
CASNRSGTSKNKQFF
>TRBJ1-5|TRBV6-1
CASSERLLGNQLQHF